Sequencing of this T cell receptor beta chain was carried out in a study of blood T cell repertoires in COVID-19. The overall study: From T cells, B-cell-depleted T cells, or PBMCs came the material, which was cDNA or gDNA.

The CDR3 loop spans 13 amino acids. Looked up from germline, CDR1 is SNHLY and CDR2 is FYNNEI. The ends were cut back, 4 bases at V and 0 bases at J, with 7 bases in the middle. Authors' processing steps: The authors estimated nucleated cell counts from reference gene primer amplification. TCRdb keeps only in-frame clones here, not all; method: immunoSEQ multiplex PCR. The V and J calls and the clone size are those of that table, but D and trimming were determined from the DNA. The repertoire holds 30,000 to 45,000 clones, with around 82% as singletons. This clonotype was obtained from a man in his 70s with acute or convalescent COVID-19. V usage is TRBV2 and J usage is TRBJ2-7; D perhaps matches TRBD1 (6 bases). Sequencing was done on a sample of peripheral blood. The DNA for the CDR3 is TGTGCCAGCAGTGGGACAGCCTCCTACGAGCAGTACTTC. Translating gives CASSGTASYEQYF.